The 28 T cell receptor beta chains given below trace back to one sample, sequenced in a study of blood T cell repertoires in COVID-19. Clones were read by immunoSEQ multiplex PCR, and TCRdb kept only the in-frame ones, dropping some. Of just under 350,000 clones listed, around nine tenths are singletons. The sequenced sample was peripheral blood. Source of these receptors: a woman between 18 and 29 years old who had recovered from COVID-19.

The chain couples TRBV7-8 to TRBJ1-1; a possible D gene is TRBD1 (6 bases). With 5 bases removed from V and 3 bases from J, the gap between germline ends came to 13 bases. This CDR3 comprises 14 residues. Germline CDR1 and CDR2: SGHVS and FQNEAQ. The CDR3 loop is CASSQSTGYTEAFF. In DNA, the CDR3 is TGTGCCAGCAGCCAGAGTACAGGGTACACTGAAGCTTTCTTT. Full variable domain (remainder filled in from reference TRBV7-8 and TRBJ1-1): GAGVSQSPRYKVAKRGQDVALRCDPISGHVSLFWYQQALGQGPEFLTYFQNEAQLDKSGLPSDRFFAERPEGSVSTLKIQRTQQEDSAVYLCASSQSTGYTEAFFGQGTRLTVV.

This chain uses TRBV6-1 with TRBJ2-1; the D is unclear. The CDR3 is made up of 13 amino acids. Germline CDR1 and CDR2: MNHNS and SASEGT. The V end lost 3 bases, the J end lost 8 bases, and 11 bases lay between the germline ends. CDR3 sequence (DNA): TGTGCCAGCAGTGACGTAGCCCCAGATGAGCAGTTCTTC. Protein: CASSDVAPDEQFF.

This sequence joins TRBV4-3 and TRBJ1-2; maybe TRBD1 (5 bases). Trimming left V 2 bases short and J 4 bases short, with 14 bases between. CDR1 is LGHNA and CDR2 is YSLEER in the germline V gene. This CDR3 spans 15 amino acids. CDR3 sequence: CASSQRWGDFYGYTF. Written as DNA, the CDR3 is TGCGCCAGCAGCCAAAGATGGGGGGATTTCTATGGCTACACCTTC.

This clone came up once. This sequence joins TRBV7-9 and TRBJ1-2; D gene unclear. Germline-derived CDR1 and CDR2 are SEHNR and FQNEAQ (reference sequence). The CDR3 has 13 residues. V was cut by 2 bases and J by 4 bases, with 8 bases left in between. This CDR3 reads CASSLQASYGYTF. CDR3 DNA: TGTGCCAGCAGCTTACAGGCATCCTATGGCTACACCTTC.

A note on this clone: Within the sample, other DNA sequences also encode this same CDR3. V and J are TRBV11-2 and TRBJ1-1; D unclear. V shed 0 bases and J shed 1 base, with 3 bases lying between them. Germline-derived CDR1 and CDR2 are SGHAT and FQNNGV. This CDR3 spans 13 amino acids. The CDR3 loop is CASSLDRNTEAFF. Here the CDR3 DNA reads TGTGCCAGCAGCTTAGACCGGAACACTGAAGCTTTCTTT.

This chain uses TRBV5-1 with TRBJ2-1; 8 bases align to TRBD1. The germline CDR1 and CDR2 sequences are SGHRS and YFSETQ. With V trimmed by 4 bases and J by 2 bases, 5 bases remained unmatched. The CDR3 loop spans 15 amino acids. Written as DNA, the CDR3 is TGCGCCAGCAGCCACGGACAGGGAACCTACAATGAGCAGTTCTTC. This encodes CASSHGQGTYNEQFF.

For this clone: This clone may be a read error of a much larger clone one base away. The sample carries other DNA sequences with the same CDR3. The chain employs TRBV7-9 and TRBJ2-1; 11 bases line up with TRBD2. Per the germline V gene, CDR1 is SEHNR and CDR2 is FQNEAQ (reference sequence). V lost 3 bases and J lost 4; bases outside the gene matches: 2. This CDR3 spans 15 amino acids. DNA for the CDR3: TGTGCCAGCAGCTTGGGACTAGCGGAGTACAATGAGCAGTTCTTC. Translated, it gives CASSLGLAEYNEQFF. Full variable domain (outside the CDR3, taken from reference TRBV7-9 and TRBJ2-1): DTGVSQNPRHKITKRGQNVTFRCDPISEHNRLYWYRQTLGQGPEFLTYFQNEAQLEKSRLLSDRFSAERPKGSFSTLEIQRTEQGDSAMYLCASSLGLAEYNEQFFGPGTRLTVL.

This clone was found once. The chain has TRBV19 and TRBJ1-4, with TRBD1 matching over 8 bases. With 1 base clipped from V and 5 bases from J, the junction kept 9 bases outside the gene matches. The length of the CDR3 is 17 residues. The germline V gene has CDR1 LNHDA and CDR2 SQIVND (reference sequence). In DNA, the CDR3 is TGTGCCAGTAGTATAGTGTTCAGGACAGGGAAGAATGAAAAACTGTTTTTT. Translated, it gives CASSIVFRTGKNEKLFF.

The genes are TRBV6-5 and TRBJ2-3; 9 positions match TRBD2. The CDR3 covers 14 residues. The junction had 4 bases not matched to a gene; V was cut back by 4 bases and J by 5 bases. Germline CDR1 reads MNHEY; CDR2 reads SVGAGI. The CDR3 spells CASSWTSDGDTQYF. The CDR3 DNA sequence: TGTGCCAGCAGTTGGACTAGCGATGGAGATACGCAGTATTTT.

This clone appeared a single time. J is TRBJ2-5 and V is TRBV5-1, with 9 bases aligning to TRBD2. Germline CDR1 SGHRS, CDR2 YFSETQ. This CDR3 region has 19 residues. Germline trimming cut 4 bases from V and 5 bases from J; bases unmatched to any gene: 21. The chain's CDR3 is CASSGGGLAGSGERETQYF. CDR3 DNA: TGCGCCAGCAGCGGAGGGGGGCTAGCGGGATCGGGAGAAAGGGAGACCCAGTACTTC.

The V gene is TRBV14, the J gene TRBJ1-3; tentative D call: TRBD1 (5 bases). Germline values: CDR1 SGHDN, CDR2 FVKESK. The CDR3 length is 15 residues. V gave up 2 bases and J gave up 3 bases, with 11 bases separating them. For the CDR3, the DNA is TGTGCCAGCAGCCAAATCCAGGGTTTTGGAAACACCATATATTTT. Its protein product is CASSQIQGFGNTIYF.

The chain employs TRBV5-1 and TRBJ2-4; the D gene is possibly TRBD2 (5 bases). The CDR3 spans 18 residues. Germline CDR1 and CDR2: SGHRS and YFSETQ. The V end lost 2 bases, the J end lost 1 base, and 19 bases lay between the germline ends. For the CDR3, the DNA is TGCGCCAGCAGCTTTTTTGGGCCCCTCGGGGAGGCCAAAAACATTCAGTACTTC. This translates into CASSFFGPLGEAKNIQYF.

This clone occurred once. The chain couples TRBV27 to TRBJ1-2, with a possible D match to TRBD1 (5 bases). CDR1 and CDR2 (germline): MNHEY, SMNVEV (reference sequence). The ends were cut back, 2 bases at V and 7 bases at J, with 14 bases in the middle. CDR3 length: 14 amino acids. CDR3 nucleotides: TGTGCCAGCAGTTTAGACGGCAGGGTCGGTGGCTACACCTTC. Residues: CASSLDGRVGGYTF.

The chain uses TRBV29-1 and TRBJ2-3; D might be TRBD2 (6 bases). Trimming pared 3 bases from V and 1 base from J, leaving 17 bases between. Germline CDR1 reads SQVTM; CDR2 reads ANQGSEA. CDR3 size: 16 residues. The CDR3 region has the DNA TGCAGCGTTGATCAGGAACTAGCCGATGGCACAGATACGCAGTATTTT. Translating it yields CSVDQELADGTDTQYF.

This clone was observed a single time. This chain links TRBV5-6 with TRBJ2-1; TRBD1 matches at 7 bases. V lost 2 bases to trimming and J lost 7 bases; unmatched junction nucleotides: 6. Looked up from germline, CDR1 is SGHDT and CDR2 is YYEEEE. The CDR3 totals 14 residues. This chain's CDR3 is CASSFGTVLNEQFF. DNA for the CDR3: TGTGCCAGCAGCTTCGGGACAGTCCTTAATGAGCAGTTCTTC.

In this sample, this clone turned up a few times. The chain recombines TRBV12-3 or TRBV12-4 with TRBJ1-2; TRBD1 is a possible D gene (6 bases). Trimming shortened V by 5 bases and J by 4 bases, and 8 bases separated the two germline ends. The CDR3 runs 12 residues. CDR3 nucleotides: TGTGCCAGCAGTCCGGACAGCTATGGCTACACCTTC. Translation gives CASSPDSYGYTF.

This chain uses TRBV5-1 with TRBJ2-6; D perhaps matches TRBD1 (6 bases). Trimming left V 5 bases short and J 0 bases short, with 18 bases between. The CDR3 spans 18 residues. The germline gives CDR1 SGHRS, CDR2 YFSETQ. The CDR3: CASRSNPGHPSGANVLTF. The CDR3 coding sequence is TGCGCCAGCAGATCCAACCCGGGACACCCCTCTGGGGCCAACGTCCTGACTTTC.

The chain employs TRBV25-1 and TRBJ1-2, with D possibly TRBD1 on 5 matching bases. The CDR3 runs 13 residues. The V end was cut by 5 bases, the J end by 8 bases, with 15 bases between. Germline CDR1 MGHDK, CDR2 SYGVNS. The CDR3, as DNA: TGTGCCAGCAGTTCCCGGGGGGGGTCGGGCTACACCTTC. As protein: CASSSRGGSGYTF.

This rearrangement joins TRBV11-3 to TRBJ1-3; D is undetermined. The germline gives CDR1 SGHNT, CDR2 YENEEA. Trimming took 3 bases from V and 0 from J, leaving 15 bases between them. CDR3 length: 17 amino acids. The CDR3 DNA follows: TGTGCCAGCAGCTTGGGTCAACAGAGAGCCTCTGGAAACACCATATATTTT. Protein: CASSLGQQRASGNTIYF.

The chain links TRBV19 to TRBJ2-7, with TRBD1 matching 7 bases. Per germline, CDR1 LNHDA and CDR2 SQIVND (reference sequence). V was clipped by 5 bases and J by 3 bases; unmatched bases: 4. This CDR3 contains 13 residues. CDR3 protein: CASSFRQGYEQYV. DNA of the CDR3: TGTGCCAGTAGTTTCAGACAGGGCTACGAGCAGTACGTC.

The CDR3 region has the DNA TGTGCCAGCAGTGCGTACGGGAGGGCCGGATTTATGTATGGGCAGTTCTTC. Translation gives CASSAYGRAGFMYGQFF. V gene TRBV2 combines with J gene TRBJ2-1, with 8 bases that match TRBD2. There are 17 residues in the CDR3. Germline V gene lookup returns CDR1 SNHLY and CDR2 FYNNEI. The ends lost 4 bases at V and 12 bases at J; junction bases unmatched: 20.

The chain combines TRBV24-1 with TRBJ2-4; possibly TRBD2 for D (6 bases). The ends were cut back, 7 bases at V and 0 bases at J, with 24 bases in the middle. Germline V gene lookup returns CDR1 KGHDR and CDR2 SFDVKD. The CDR3 has 19 amino acids. CDR3 sequence reads: CATSASEHRAGLAKNIQYF. In nucleotides, the CDR3 is TGTGCCACCAGCGCCTCGGAACACCGTGCGGGGCTAGCCAAAAACATTCAGTACTTC.

The chain uses TRBV18 and TRBJ2-1; 8 nucleotides match TRBD1. The CDR3 is 15 amino acids. The ends lost 3 bases at V and 4 bases at J; junction bases unmatched: 5. The V gene's germline CDR1 is KGHSH and CDR2 LQKENI. CDR3 nucleotides: TGTGCCAGCTCACCGGCCGGACAGGGATACAATGAGCAGTTCTTC. Protein sequence: CASSPAGQGYNEQFF. The entire variable domain, with the rest obtained from reference TRBV18 and TRBJ2-1, is as follows: NAGVMQNPRHLVRRRGQEARLRCSPMKGHSHVYWYRQLPEEGLKFMVYLQKENIIDESGMPKERFSAEFPKEGPSILRIQQVVRGDSAAYFCASSPAGQGYNEQFFGPGTRLTVL.

This chain uses TRBV5-1 with TRBJ2-2; no clear D. Germline CDR1 and CDR2: SGHRS and YFSETQ. The V and J ends lost 4 bases and 4 bases respectively, with 8 bases between them. This CDR3 contains 13 residues. CDR3 in amino acids: CASSLGTTGELFF. The CDR3 region has the DNA TGCGCCAGCAGCCTAGGTACCACCGGGGAGCTGTTTTTT.

The J gene is TRBJ2-5, the V gene TRBV11-3; 8 bases are shared with TRBD1. V lost 1 base to trimming and J lost 5 bases; unmatched junction nucleotides: 9. CDR3 length: 16 residues. Germline V gene data show CDR1 as SGHNT and CDR2 as YENEEA. CDR3 residues: CASSLGQGASTETQYF. DNA for the CDR3: TGTGCCAGCAGCTTAGGGCAGGGGGCGTCAACGGAGACCCAGTACTTC.

J is TRBJ1-6 and V is TRBV7-2; D unclear. Trimming shortened V by 4 bases and J by 0 bases, and 13 bases separated the two germline ends. This CDR3 comprises 17 residues. Germline V gene data show CDR1 as SGHTA and CDR2 as FQGNSA. CDR3 sequence: CASSSLVFSSYNSPLHF. The CDR3 DNA follows: TGTGCCAGCAGCTCACTGGTGTTTAGCTCCTATAATTCACCCCTCCACTTT.

The chain carries TRBV24-1 and TRBJ2-2; 12 bases are a match to TRBD2. Trimming removed 2 bases from V and 5 bases from J; junction bases left unmatched: 5. Per the germline V gene, CDR1 is KGHDR and CDR2 is SFDVKD. The CDR3 has 17 amino acids. The CDR3, as DNA: TGTGCCACCAGTGATTCTAGCGGGAGGGGAGGGACCGGGGAGCTGTTTTTT. Translation gives CATSDSSGRGGTGELFF.

The rearrangement links TRBV9 to TRBJ1-3; TRBD1 might be the D (5 bases). Trimming removed 0 bases from V and 9 bases from J, with 22 bases in between. The CDR3 covers 17 residues. The germline CDR1 and CDR2 sequences are SGDLS and YYNGEE. Written as DNA, the CDR3 is TGTGCCAGCAGCGTAGACCCCGGGACTCAGGGCTCCACCACCATATATTTT. Protein: CASSVDPGTQGSTTIYF.